A selection of T cell receptor beta chains follows, all from one sample in a study of PD-L1 blockade in urothelial cancer. Profiling relied on immunoSEQ multiplex PCR, and the TCRdb table lists in-frame clones only, not all of them. The sample records 30,000 to 50,000 clones, approximately 90% being singletons. Source: PBMCs, taken around atezolizumab (anti-PD-L1) treatment. The receptor source for this set is a man aged 55 to 69 with urothelial cancer. Each CDR3 is given with its conserved first and last residue. D genes are given only for firm matches. Rows give clone size only sometimes, using once, few, many, or a class for an expanded clone.

j_call v_call d_call clone_size cdr3_nt cdr3_aa
TRBJ2-1 TRBV6-1 TRBD2 NA TGTGCCAGCAGTAGCGGGATCCCTTGGGATGAGCAGTTCTTC CASSSGIPWDEQFF
TRBJ2-7 TRBV4-2 TRBD1 NA TGTGCCAGCAGCCAAGCTTTGTCCCGGGACAGGGATTCCTACGAGCAGTACTTC CASSQALSRDRDSYEQYF
TRBJ1-1 TRBV7-9 NA NA TGTGCCAGCAGCCCCGTCGGGGGGCCCAAGAACACTGAAGCTTTCTTT CASSPVGGPKNTEAFF
TRBJ2-5 TRBV27 NA medium-sized TGTGCCAGCAGTTTCGGACAGAAAGAGACCCAGTACTTC CASSFGQKETQYF
TRBJ1-5 TRBV28 NA NA TGTGCCAGCAGCCCGGACAGTATTCAGCCCCAGCATTTT CASSPDSIQPQHF
TRBJ1-5 TRBV11-2 NA NA TGTGCCAGCAGCCTGGGACTCAATCAGCCCCAGCATTTT CASSLGLNQPQHF
TRBJ2-1 TRBV6-5 TRBD2 NA TGTGCCAGCAGCCGCCCCGGGACTAGGGCAAATGAGCAGTTCTTC CASSRPGTRANEQFF
TRBJ1-4 TRBV11-2 NA once TGTGCCAGCAGCCCGGGCCCCCGGGGTGAAAAACTGTTTTTT CASSPGPRGEKLFF
TRBJ2-3 TRBV19 TRBD1 NA TGTGCCAGTAGTATGGGACAGGTCACAGATACGCAGTATTTT CASSMGQVTDTQYF
TRBJ1-5 TRBV5-1 NA NA TGCGCCAGCAGCCCATCAGGGGATAGCAATCAGCCCCAGCATTTT CASSPSGDSNQPQHF